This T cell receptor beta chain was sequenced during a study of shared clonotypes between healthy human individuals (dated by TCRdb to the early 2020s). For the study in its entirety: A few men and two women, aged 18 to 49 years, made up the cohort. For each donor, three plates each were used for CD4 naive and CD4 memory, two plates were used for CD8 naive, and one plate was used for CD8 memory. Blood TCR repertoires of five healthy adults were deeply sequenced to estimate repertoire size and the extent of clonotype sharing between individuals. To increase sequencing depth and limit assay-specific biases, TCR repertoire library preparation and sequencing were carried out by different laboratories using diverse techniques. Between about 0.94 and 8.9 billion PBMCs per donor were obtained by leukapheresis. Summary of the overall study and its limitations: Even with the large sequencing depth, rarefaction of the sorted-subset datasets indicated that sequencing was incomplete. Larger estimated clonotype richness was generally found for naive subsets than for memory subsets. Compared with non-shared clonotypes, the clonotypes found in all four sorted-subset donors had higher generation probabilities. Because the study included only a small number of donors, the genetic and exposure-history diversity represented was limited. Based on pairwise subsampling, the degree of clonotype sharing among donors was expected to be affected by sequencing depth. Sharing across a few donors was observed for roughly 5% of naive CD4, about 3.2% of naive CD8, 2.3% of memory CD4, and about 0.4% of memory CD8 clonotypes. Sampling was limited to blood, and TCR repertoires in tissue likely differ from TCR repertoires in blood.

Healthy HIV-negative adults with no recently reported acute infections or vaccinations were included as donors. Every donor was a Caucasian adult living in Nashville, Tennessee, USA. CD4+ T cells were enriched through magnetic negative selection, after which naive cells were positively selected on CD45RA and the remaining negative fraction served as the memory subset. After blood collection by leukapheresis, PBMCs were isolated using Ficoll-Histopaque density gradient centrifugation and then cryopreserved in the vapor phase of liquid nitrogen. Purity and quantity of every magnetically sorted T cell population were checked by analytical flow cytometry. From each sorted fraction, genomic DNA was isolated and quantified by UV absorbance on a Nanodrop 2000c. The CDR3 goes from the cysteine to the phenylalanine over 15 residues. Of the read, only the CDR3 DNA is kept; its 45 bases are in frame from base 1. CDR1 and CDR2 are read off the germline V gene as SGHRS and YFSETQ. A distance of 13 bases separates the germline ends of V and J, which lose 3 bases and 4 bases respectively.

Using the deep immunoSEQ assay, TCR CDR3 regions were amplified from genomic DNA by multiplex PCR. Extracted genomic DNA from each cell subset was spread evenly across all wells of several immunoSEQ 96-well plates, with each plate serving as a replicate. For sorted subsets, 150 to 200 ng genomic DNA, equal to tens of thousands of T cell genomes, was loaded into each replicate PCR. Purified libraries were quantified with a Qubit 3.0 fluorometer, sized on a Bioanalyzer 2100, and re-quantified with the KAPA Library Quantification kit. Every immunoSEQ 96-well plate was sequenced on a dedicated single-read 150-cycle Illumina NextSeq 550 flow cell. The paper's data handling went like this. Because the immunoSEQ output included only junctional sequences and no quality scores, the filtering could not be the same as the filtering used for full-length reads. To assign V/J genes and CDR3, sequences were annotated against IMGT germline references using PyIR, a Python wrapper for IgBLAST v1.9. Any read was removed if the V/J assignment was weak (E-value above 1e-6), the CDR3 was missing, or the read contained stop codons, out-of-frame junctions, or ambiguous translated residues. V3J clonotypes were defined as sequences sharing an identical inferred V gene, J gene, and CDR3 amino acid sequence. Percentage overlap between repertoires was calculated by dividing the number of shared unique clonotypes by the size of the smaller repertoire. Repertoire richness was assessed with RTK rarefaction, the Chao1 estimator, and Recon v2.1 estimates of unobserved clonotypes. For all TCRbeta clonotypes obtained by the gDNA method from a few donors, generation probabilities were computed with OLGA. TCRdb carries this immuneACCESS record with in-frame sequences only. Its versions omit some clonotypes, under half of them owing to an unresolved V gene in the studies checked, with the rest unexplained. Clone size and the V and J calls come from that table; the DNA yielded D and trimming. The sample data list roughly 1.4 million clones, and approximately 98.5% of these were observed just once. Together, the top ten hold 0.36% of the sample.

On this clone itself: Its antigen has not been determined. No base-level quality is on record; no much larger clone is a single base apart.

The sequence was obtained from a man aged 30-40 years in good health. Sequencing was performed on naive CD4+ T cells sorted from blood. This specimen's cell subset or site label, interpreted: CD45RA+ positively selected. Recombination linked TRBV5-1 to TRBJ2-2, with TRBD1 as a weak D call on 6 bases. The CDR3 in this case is CASSSRTDFTGELFF. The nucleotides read TGCGCCAGCAGCTCGCGGACAGACTTCACCGGGGAGCTGTTTTTT.